This T cell receptor (beta chain) was identified in a study of T cell clonotyping in hematopoietic cell transplantation. Comment on this clone: Its antigen is not identified.

This CDR3 is 17 amino acids long. Trimming cost V 5 bases and J 5 bases; bases outside gene matches: 16. Germline V gives CDR1 SEHNR, CDR2 FQNEAQ (reference sequence). This table comes from immunoSEQ multiplex PCR, and its TCRdb copy is limited to in-frame clones, with some not included. This sample has about 41,000 clones, with roughly 85% found just once. Time point: recipient sample about 28 days before transplant, after cytoreduction. Samples: about 28 days before transplant, then days 30, 100 and 180 after. Whole-study findings and limits: Few recipient clonotypes overlapped donors; over 97% were de novo at given depth. Broader posttransplant TCR repertoire diversity was predicted by graft donor and pretransplant recipient Inverse Simpson Index values.

Sequencing was performed on peripheral blood mononuclear cells, taken before stem cell transplant. The rearrangement links TRBV7-9 to TRBJ1-2; 8 bases are shared with TRBD1. This clonotype was sampled from a man aged 60 to 69 with acute myeloid leukemia. Some clones in this sample may be carry-over from other donors' samples. The CDR3 coding sequence is TGTGCCAGCAGCCAGAGAGCTACCGGGACAGGATCTTATGGCTACACCTTC. This gives the protein CASSQRATGTGSYGYTF.